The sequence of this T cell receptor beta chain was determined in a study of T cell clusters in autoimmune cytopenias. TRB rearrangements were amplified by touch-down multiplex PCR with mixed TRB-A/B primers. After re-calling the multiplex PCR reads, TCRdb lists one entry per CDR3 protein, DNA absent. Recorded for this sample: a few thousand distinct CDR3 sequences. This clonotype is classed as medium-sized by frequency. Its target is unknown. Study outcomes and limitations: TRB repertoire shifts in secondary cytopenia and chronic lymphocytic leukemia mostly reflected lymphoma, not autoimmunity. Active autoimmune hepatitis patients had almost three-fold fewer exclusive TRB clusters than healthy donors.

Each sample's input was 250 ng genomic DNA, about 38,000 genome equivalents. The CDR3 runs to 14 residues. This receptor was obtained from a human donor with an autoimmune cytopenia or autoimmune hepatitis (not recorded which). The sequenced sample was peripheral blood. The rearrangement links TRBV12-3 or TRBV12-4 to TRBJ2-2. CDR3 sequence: CASSFGVNTGELFF.